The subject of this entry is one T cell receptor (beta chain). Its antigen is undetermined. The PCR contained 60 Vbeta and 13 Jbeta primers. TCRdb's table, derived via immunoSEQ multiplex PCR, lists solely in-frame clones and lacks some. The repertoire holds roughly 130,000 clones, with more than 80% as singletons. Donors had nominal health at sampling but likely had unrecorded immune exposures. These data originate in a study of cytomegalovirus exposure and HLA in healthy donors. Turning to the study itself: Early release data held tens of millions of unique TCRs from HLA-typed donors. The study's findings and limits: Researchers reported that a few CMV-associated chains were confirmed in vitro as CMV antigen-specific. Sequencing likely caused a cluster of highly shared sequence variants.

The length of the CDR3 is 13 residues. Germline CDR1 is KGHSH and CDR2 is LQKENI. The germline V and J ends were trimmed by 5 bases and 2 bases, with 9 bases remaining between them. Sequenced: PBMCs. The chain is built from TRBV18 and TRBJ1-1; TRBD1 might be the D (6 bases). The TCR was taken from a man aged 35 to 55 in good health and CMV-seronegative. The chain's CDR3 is CASSSDSNTEAFF. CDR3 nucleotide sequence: TGTGCCAGCTCATCGGACAGCAACACTGAAGCTTTCTTT.